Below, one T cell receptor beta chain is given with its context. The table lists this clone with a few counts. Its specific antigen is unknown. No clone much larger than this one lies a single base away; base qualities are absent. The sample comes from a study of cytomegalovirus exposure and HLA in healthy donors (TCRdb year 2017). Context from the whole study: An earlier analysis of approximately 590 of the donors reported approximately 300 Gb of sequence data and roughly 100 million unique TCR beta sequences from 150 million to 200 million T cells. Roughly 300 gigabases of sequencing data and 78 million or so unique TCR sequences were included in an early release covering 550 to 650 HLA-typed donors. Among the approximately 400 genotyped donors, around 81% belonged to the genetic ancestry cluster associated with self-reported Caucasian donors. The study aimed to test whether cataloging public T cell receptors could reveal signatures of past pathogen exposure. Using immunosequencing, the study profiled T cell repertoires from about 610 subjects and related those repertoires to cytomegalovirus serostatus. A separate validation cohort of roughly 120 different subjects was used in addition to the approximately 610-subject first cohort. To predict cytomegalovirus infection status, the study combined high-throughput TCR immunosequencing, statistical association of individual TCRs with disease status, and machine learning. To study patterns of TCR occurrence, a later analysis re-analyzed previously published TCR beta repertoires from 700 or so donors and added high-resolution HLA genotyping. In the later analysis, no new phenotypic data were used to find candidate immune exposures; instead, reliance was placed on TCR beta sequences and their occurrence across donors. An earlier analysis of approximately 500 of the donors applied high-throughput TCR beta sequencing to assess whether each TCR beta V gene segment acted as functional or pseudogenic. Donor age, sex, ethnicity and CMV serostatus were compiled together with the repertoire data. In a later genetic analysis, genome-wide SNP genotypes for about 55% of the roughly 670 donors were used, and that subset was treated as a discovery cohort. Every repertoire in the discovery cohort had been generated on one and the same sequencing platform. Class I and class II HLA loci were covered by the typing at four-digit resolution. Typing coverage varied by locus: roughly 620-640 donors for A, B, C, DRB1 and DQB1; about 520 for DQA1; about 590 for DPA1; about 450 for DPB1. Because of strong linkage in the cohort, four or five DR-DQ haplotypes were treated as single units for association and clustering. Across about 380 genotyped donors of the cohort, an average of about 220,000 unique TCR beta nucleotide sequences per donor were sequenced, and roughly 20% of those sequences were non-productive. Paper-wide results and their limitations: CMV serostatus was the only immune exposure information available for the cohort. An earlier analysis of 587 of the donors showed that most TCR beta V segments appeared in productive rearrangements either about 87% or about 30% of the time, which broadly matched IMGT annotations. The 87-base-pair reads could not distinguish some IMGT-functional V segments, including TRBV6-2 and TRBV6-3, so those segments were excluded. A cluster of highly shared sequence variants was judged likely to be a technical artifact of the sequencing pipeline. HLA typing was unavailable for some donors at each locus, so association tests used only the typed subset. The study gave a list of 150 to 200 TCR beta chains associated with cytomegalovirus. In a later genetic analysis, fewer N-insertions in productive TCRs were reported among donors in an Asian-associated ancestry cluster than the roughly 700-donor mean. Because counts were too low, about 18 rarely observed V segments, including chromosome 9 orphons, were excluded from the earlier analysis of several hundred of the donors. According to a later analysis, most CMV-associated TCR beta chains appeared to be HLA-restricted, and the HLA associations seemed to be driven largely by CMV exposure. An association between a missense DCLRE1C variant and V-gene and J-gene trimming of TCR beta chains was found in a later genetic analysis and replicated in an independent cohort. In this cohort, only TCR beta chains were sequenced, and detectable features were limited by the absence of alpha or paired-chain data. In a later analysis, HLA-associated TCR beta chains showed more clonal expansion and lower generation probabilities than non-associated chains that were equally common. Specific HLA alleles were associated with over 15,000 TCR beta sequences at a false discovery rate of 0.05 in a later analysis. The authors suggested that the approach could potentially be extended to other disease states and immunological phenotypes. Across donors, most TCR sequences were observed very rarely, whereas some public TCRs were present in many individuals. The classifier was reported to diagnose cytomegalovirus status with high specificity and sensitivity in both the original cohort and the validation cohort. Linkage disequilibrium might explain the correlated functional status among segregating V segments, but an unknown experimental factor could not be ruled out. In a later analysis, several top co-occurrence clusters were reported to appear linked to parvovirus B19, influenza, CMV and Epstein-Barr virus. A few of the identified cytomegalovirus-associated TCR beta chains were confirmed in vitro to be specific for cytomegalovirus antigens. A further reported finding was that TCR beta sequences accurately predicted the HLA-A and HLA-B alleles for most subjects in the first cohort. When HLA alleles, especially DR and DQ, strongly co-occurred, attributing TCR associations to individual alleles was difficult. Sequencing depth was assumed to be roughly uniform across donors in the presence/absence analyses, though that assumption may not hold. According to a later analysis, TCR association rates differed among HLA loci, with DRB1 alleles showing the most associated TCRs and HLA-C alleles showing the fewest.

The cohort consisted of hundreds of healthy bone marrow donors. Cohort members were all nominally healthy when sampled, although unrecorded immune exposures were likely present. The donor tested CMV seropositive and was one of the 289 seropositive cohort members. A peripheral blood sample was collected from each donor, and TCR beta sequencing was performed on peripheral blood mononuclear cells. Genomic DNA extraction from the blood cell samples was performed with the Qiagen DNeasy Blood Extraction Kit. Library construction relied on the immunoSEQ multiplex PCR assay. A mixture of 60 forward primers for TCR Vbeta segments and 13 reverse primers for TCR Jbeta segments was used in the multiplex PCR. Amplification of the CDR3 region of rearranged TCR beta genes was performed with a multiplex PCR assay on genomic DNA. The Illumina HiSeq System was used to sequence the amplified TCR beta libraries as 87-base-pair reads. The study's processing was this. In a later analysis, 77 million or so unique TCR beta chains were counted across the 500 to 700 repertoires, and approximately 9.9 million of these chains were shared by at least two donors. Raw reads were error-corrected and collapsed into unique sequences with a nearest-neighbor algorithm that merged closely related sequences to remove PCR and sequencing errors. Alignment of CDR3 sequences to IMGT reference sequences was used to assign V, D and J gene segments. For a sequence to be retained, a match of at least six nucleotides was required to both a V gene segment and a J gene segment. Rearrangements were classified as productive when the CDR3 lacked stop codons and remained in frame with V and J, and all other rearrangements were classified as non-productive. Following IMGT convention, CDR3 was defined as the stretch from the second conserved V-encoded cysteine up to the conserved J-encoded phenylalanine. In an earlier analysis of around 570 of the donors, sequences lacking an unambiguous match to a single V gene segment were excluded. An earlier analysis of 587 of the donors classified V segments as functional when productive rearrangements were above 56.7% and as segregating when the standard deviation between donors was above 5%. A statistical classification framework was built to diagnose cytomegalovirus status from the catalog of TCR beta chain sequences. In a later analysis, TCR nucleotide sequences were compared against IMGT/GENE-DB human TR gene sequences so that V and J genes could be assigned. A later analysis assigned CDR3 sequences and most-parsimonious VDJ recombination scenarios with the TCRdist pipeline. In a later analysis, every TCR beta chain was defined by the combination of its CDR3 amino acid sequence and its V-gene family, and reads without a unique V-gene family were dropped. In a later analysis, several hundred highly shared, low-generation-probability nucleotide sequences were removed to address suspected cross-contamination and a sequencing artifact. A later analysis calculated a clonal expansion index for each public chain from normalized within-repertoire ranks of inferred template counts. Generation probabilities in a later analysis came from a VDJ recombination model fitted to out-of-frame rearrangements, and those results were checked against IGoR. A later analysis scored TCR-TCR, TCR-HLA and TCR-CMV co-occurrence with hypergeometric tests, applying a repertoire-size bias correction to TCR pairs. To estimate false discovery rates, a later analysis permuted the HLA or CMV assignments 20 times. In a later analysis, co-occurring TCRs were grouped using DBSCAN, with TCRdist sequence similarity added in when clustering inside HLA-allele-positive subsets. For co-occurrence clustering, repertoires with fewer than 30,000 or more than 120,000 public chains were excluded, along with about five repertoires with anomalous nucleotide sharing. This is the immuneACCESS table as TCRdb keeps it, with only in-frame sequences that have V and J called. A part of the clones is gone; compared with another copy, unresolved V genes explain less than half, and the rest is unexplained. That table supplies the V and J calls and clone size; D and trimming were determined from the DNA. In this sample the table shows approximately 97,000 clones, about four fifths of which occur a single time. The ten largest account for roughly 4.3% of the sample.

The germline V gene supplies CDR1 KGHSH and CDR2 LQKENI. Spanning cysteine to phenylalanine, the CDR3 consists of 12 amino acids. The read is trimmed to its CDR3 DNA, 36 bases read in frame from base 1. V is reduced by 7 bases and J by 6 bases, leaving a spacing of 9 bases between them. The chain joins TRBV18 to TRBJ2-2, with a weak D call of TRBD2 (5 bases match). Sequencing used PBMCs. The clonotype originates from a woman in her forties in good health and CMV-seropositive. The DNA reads TGTGCCAGCTTCAGAGGGTCCGGGGAGCTGTTTTTT. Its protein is CASFRGSGELFF.